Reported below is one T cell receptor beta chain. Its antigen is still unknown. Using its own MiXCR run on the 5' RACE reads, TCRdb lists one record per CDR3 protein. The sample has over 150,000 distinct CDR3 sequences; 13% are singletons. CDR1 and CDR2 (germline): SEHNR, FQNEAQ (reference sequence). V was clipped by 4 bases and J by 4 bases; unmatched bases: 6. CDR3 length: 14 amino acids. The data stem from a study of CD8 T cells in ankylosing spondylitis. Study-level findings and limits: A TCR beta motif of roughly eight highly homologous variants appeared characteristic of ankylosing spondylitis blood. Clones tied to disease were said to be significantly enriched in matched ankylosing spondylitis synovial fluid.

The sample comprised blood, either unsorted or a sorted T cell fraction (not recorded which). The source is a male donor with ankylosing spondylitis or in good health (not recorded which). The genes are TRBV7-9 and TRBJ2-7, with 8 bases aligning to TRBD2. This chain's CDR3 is CASSSPSGRYEQYF. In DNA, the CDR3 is TGTGCCAGCAGCTCGCCTAGCGGGCGGTACGAGCAGTACTTC.